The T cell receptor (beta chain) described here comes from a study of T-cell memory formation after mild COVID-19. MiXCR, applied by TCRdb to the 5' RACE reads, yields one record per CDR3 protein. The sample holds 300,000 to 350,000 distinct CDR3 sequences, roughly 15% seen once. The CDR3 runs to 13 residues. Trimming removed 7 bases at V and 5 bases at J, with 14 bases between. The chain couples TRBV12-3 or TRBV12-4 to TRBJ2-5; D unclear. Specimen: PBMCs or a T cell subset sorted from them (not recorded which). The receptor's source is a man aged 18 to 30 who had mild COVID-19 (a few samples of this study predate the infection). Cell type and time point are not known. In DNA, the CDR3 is TGTGCCAGCATGATTGGGCCCAAGGAGACCCAGTACTTC. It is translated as CASMIGPKETQYF.